The 27 T cell receptor beta chains below come from one sample, sequenced in a study of cytomegalovirus exposure and HLA in healthy donors. The PCR made use of 60 Vbeta and 13 Jbeta primers. TCRdb's table, derived via immunoSEQ multiplex PCR, lists solely in-frame clones and lacks some. Of about 140,000 clones listed, roughly 62% were seen once; the top ten hold less than 2%. The specimen was PBMCs. These TCRs come from a male donor in good health and CMV-seronegative.

This clone was seen a handful of times. J is TRBJ1-1 and V is TRBV29-1, with D perhaps matching TRBD1 (6 bases). The CDR3 covers 13 residues. Germline loops: CDR1 SQVTM, CDR2 ANQGSEA. The V gene lost 5 bases and the J gene lost 2 bases, with 12 bases spanning the gap. DNA for the CDR3: TGCAGCGTTCAACCGGGACACAACACTGAAGCTTTCTTT. As protein: CSVQPGHNTEAFF.

The chain joins TRBV7-8 to TRBJ1-1; D is ambiguous. Per the germline V gene, CDR1 is SGHVS and CDR2 is FQNEAQ. Between the trimmed V and J ends, which lost 4 bases and 10 bases, there was a span of 16 bases. The CDR3 sequence is 13 residues long. CDR3 in amino acids: CASSSPGLRGAFF. The CDR3 DNA reads TGTGCCAGCAGCTCGCCGGGTCTCCGAGGAGCTTTCTTT.

As regards this clone: One end of the junction does not line up with germline, which may come from a read error. The CDR3 spells CASSLGGVSYNEQFF. Written as DNA, the CDR3 is TGTGCTAGCAGCTTAGGGGGGGTCTCCTACAATGAGCAGTTCTTC. The rearrangement links TRBV7-7 to TRBJ2-1, with D maybe TRBD2 (7 bases). Germline lookup yields CDR1 SSHAT and CDR2 FNYEAQ (reference sequence). CDR3 size: 15 residues.

The chain has TRBV7-2 and TRBJ2-3; 10 nucleotides line up with TRBD1. Trimming at V came to 4 bases and at J to 0 bases, leaving 4 bases not matched to a gene. CDR1 and CDR2 (germline): SGHTA, FQGNSA. CDR3 length: 16 residues. The DNA of the CDR3 is TGTGCCAGCAGCTGGACAGGGGGAACGAGCACAGATACGCAGTATTTT. It yields the protein CASSWTGGTSTDTQYF.

This chain links TRBV11-2 with TRBJ2-2; D is unresolved. The V gene lost 5 bases and the J gene lost 1 base, with 8 bases spanning the gap. The V gene's germline CDR1 is SGHAT and CDR2 FQNNGV. The CDR3 loop spans 14 amino acids. The CDR3: CASSLGRNTGELFF. CDR3 DNA sequence: TGTGCCAGCAGCCTTGGCAGGAACACCGGGGAGCTGTTTTTT.

The chain is built from TRBV7-9 and TRBJ2-1, with 7 nucleotides matching TRBD1. J was trimmed by 6 bases and V by 4 bases; bases with no gene match: 3. Germline V gives CDR1 SEHNR, CDR2 FQNEAQ (reference sequence). This CDR3 is built from 13 residues. The DNA for the CDR3 is TGTGCCAGCAGCTCTCGACAGGGCAATGAGCAGTTCTTC. It encodes CASSSRQGNEQFF.

Only a few counts were recorded for this clone. V is TRBV7-3 and J is TRBJ1-1; the match to TRBD1 covers 8 bases. This CDR3 spans 13 amino acids. Germline V gene data show CDR1 as SGHTA and CDR2 as FQGTGA. V lost 5 bases and J lost 3; bases outside the gene matches: 2. This CDR3 is CASSKQGDTEAFF. CDR3 in DNA: TGTGCCAGCAGCAAACAGGGGGACACTGAAGCTTTCTTT. The full variable domain, its missing parts supplied by reference TRBV7-3 and TRBJ1-1, is GAGVSQTPSNKVTEKGKYVELRCDPISGHTALYWYRQSLGQGPEFLIYFQGTGAADDSGLPNDRFFAVRPEGSVSTLKIQRTERGDSAVYLCASSKQGDTEAFFGQGTRLTVV.

This clone was observed a few times. V and J are TRBV9 and TRBJ2-5, with a weak D call TRBD1 (5 bases). V was cut by 2 bases and J by 5 bases, with 13 bases left in between. Germline CDR1 is SGDLS and CDR2 is YYNGEE. The CDR3 has 14 residues. The CDR3 loop is CASSVSGLSETQYF. CDR3 in DNA: TGTGCCAGCAGCGTTTCAGGGTTGTCGGAGACCCAGTACTTC. Filled out from reference TRBV9 and TRBJ2-5, the complete variable domain reads DSGVTQTPKHLITATGQRVTLRCSPRSGDLSVYWYQQSLDQGLQFLIQYYNGEERAKGNILERFSAQQFPDLHSELNLSSLELGDSALYFCASSVSGLSETQYFGPGTRLLVL.

The CDR3 DNA follows: TGTGCCAGCTCACCGGGACATCGGGACGGGGGCTACACCTTC. Translated: CASSPGHRDGGYTF. V is TRBV18 and J is TRBJ1-2; D perhaps matches TRBD1 (6 bases). Germline CDR1 and CDR2: KGHSH and LQKENI. The CDR3 consists of 14 residues. The ends were cut back, 3 bases at V and 8 bases at J, with 16 bases in the middle. Drawing the rest from reference TRBV18 and TRBJ1-2, the complete variable domain is NAGVMQNPRHLVRRRGQEARLRCSPMKGHSHVYWYRQLPEEGLKFMVYLQKENIIDESGMPKERFSAEFPKEGPSILRIQQVVRGDSAAYFCASSPGHRDGGYTFGSGTRLTVV.

CDR3: CASSAGLAGDKNIQYF. CDR3 nucleotide sequence: TGCGCCAGCAGCGCGGGACTAGCGGGGGACAAAAACATTCAGTACTTC. The chain links TRBV5-1 to TRBJ2-4; 14 bases map to TRBD2. This CDR3 comprises 16 residues. The germline V gene encodes CDR1 SGHRS and CDR2 YFSETQ. Trimming took 4 bases from V and 3 from J; bases not matched to a gene: 3.

The chain carries TRBV7-8 and TRBJ1-1; TRBD1 aligns across 7 bases. Germline V gives CDR1 SGHVS, CDR2 FQNEAQ. With V trimmed by 3 bases and J by 5 bases, 18 bases remained unmatched. The CDR3 consists of 18 residues. In nucleotides, the CDR3 is TGTGCCAGCAGCTTTAGACAGGGTGGATTTGGATTGGATACTGAAGCTTTCTTT. Translation gives CASSFRQGGFGLDTEAFF.

This chain connects TRBV19 to TRBJ1-6, with D possibly matching TRBD1 (6 bases). This CDR3 has 17 residues. The V and J ends lost 3 bases and 0 bases respectively, with 12 bases between them. Germline V lookup: CDR1 LNHDA, CDR2 SQIVND (reference sequence). CDR3 bases: TGTGCCAGTAGTATCGGACAGCTCATCTCCTATAATTCACCCCTCCACTTT. Its protein is CASSIGQLISYNSPLHF.

This CDR3 reads CATSRVGGQGGYEQYF. CDR3 coding DNA: TGTGCCACCAGCAGAGTGGGGGGGCAGGGAGGTTACGAGCAGTACTTC. J is TRBJ2-7 and V is TRBV15; D may be TRBD2 (7 bases). CDR3 length: 16 amino acids. The germline CDR1 and CDR2 sequences are LNHNV and YYDKDF (reference sequence). The germline V and J ends were trimmed by 1 base and 4 bases, with 17 bases remaining between them.

The chain is built from TRBV5-1 and TRBJ2-5, with 7 positions matching TRBD2. CDR1 is SGHRS and CDR2 is YFSETQ in the germline V gene. After removal of 6 bases from V and 2 bases from J, the junction contained 7 bases not matched to a gene. The CDR3 is 14 residues long. CDR3 amino acids: CASNLQGLQETQYF. Here the CDR3 DNA reads TGCGCCAGCAACCTCCAGGGACTACAAGAGACCCAGTACTTC.

The sample holds a few counts of this clone. The chain couples TRBV30 to TRBJ2-2; D may be TRBD1 (6 bases). Germline V gives CDR1 GTSNPN, CDR2 SVGIG (reference sequence). V dropped 4 bases and J dropped 5 bases, with 11 bases sitting between them. This CDR3 spans 13 amino acids. The CDR3 sequence: CAWTGVWTGELFF. CDR3 nucleotides: TGTGCCTGGACAGGGGTTTGGACCGGGGAGCTGTTTTTT.

The rearrangement links TRBV4-3 to TRBJ1-1; D gene unclear. Trimming removed 1 base at V and 1 base at J, with 7 bases between. The CDR3 runs to 14 residues. Germline assignment: CDR1 LGHNA and CDR2 YSLEER. CDR3 amino acids: CASSQVGGNTEAFF. The CDR3 DNA is TGCGCCAGCAGCCAAGTGGGAGGGAACACTGAAGCTTTCTTT.

The V and J genes are TRBV23-1 and TRBJ2-5; no clear D gene. TRBV23-1 is an ORF for which the function is uncertain. With 6 bases removed from V and 5 bases from J, the gap between germline ends came to 10 bases. The CDR3 has 12 residues. The CDR3 loop is CASRLIPETQYF. CDR3 nucleotides: TGCGCCAGCAGACTAATCCCGGAGACCCAGTACTTC.

The chain joins TRBV27 to TRBJ2-7, with TRBD1 matching 8 bases. The trim removed 6 bases at V and 5 bases at J, leaving 6 bases unmatched. This CDR3 region has 13 residues. Germline assignment: CDR1 MNHEY and CDR2 SMNVEV (reference sequence). DNA of the CDR3: TGTGCCAGCAGGGGGACAGGTGCCCACGAGCAGTACTTC. Translated, it gives CASRGTGAHEQYF.

J is TRBJ2-7 and V is TRBV19; TRBD1 matches 7 bases. Germline-derived CDR1 and CDR2 are LNHDA and SQIVND (reference sequence). The ends lost 3 bases at V and 4 bases at J; junction bases unmatched: 6. The CDR3 has 14 amino acids. CDR3: CASSMPGQLYEQYF. The CDR3 bases are TGTGCCAGTAGTATGCCGGGACAGCTATACGAGCAGTACTTC. Using reference TRBV19 and TRBJ2-7 for the parts outside the CDR3, the full variable domain is DGGITQSPKYLFRKEGQNVTLSCEQNLNHDAMYWYRQDPGQGLRLIYYSQIVNDFQKGDIAEGYSVSREKKESFPLTVTSAQKNPTAFYLCASSMPGQLYEQYFGPGTRLTVT.

This clone was seen a handful of times. The CDR3 reads CASSPRGYDEQFF. In DNA form, the CDR3 reads TGTGCCAGCAGTCCCCGCGGTTATGATGAGCAGTTCTTC. The chain recombines TRBV7-9 with TRBJ2-1; D is unresolved. From germline, CDR1 is SEHNR and CDR2 FQNEAQ (reference sequence). CDR3 length: 13 amino acids. The V gene lost 6 bases and the J gene lost 8 bases, with 14 bases spanning the gap.

The rearrangement uses TRBV28 and TRBJ2-1; 11 nucleotides agree with TRBD2. Germline-derived CDR1 and CDR2 are MDHEN and SYDVKM. The CDR3 length is 15 residues. Trimming removed 5 bases from V and 4 bases from J; junction bases left unmatched: 4. Here the CDR3 reads CASSRSGGEYNEQFF. The CDR3 nucleotides read TGTGCCAGCAGTCGTAGCGGGGGGGAGTACAATGAGCAGTTCTTC.

This clone occurred a few times. The chain is built from TRBV6-5 and TRBJ2-2, with 8 bases matching TRBD2. The J segment lost 6 bases and the V segment lost 6 bases, leaving 6 bases of the junction unmatched. CDR3 size: 14 residues. From germline, CDR1 is MNHEY and CDR2 SVGAGI. The CDR3 DNA sequence: TGTGCCAGCAGAAAGGGACTAGATGCCGGGGAGCTGTTTTTT. Its translation is CASRKGLDAGELFF.

This chain uses TRBV5-1 with TRBJ1-4; TRBD1 might be the D (5 bases). CDR1 and CDR2 (germline): SGHRS, YFSETQ. V lost 4 bases and J lost 0, with 16 bases in between. The CDR3 spans 17 residues. In DNA form, the CDR3 reads TGCGCCAGCAGCCCGGGGGGGGGACCAGCAACTAATGAAAAACTGTTTTTT. It is translated as CASSPGGGPATNEKLFF.

V usage is TRBV4-1 and J usage is TRBJ2-7; possible D gene TRBD2, 6 bases. Per germline, CDR1 MGHRA and CDR2 YSYEKL. Trimming pared 5 bases from V and 4 bases from J, leaving 18 bases between. CDR3 length: 15 residues. The CDR3 sequence is CASSKGNSGAYEQYF. The CDR3 bases are TGCGCCAGCAGCAAAGGGAATAGCGGAGCTTACGAGCAGTACTTC.

V gene TRBV7-2 combines with J gene TRBJ2-7; 8 positions agree with TRBD1. This CDR3 comprises 14 residues. V was clipped by 5 bases and J by 6 bases; unmatched bases: 9. The germline V gene has CDR1 SGHTA and CDR2 FQGNSA. The CDR3 region has the DNA TGTGCCAGCAGCCCGCGAAGAGACAGGGGCGAGCAGTACTTC. Protein: CASSPRRDRGEQYF.

The V call is TRBV7-2, the J call TRBJ1-5; 8 bases agree with TRBD1. V lost 5 bases to trimming and J lost 3 bases; unmatched junction nucleotides: 6. CDR1 SGHTA and CDR2 FQGNSA come from the germline V gene. The CDR3 runs 15 residues. The CDR3 loop reads CASSLRGRVNQPQHF. In DNA form, the CDR3 reads TGTGCCAGCAGCCTCAGGGGGCGGGTCAATCAGCCCCAGCATTTT.

The V and J genes are TRBV30 and TRBJ2-3; possible D gene TRBD1, 5 bases. This CDR3 is built from 14 residues. Germline CDR1 GTSNPN, CDR2 SVGIG (reference sequence). Trimming removed 3 bases from V and 5 bases from J, with 15 bases in between. The CDR3 DNA follows: TGTGCCTGGAGGTTAGGGGTGAATGGAGATACGCAGTATTTT. The encoded protein is CAWRLGVNGDTQYF.